These T cell receptor beta chains were read from a single sample in a study of cytomegalovirus exposure and HLA in healthy donors. Sequenced by immunoSEQ multiplex PCR; TCRdb stores in-frame clones only, minus some. The sample holds about 150,000 clones; 60% to 85% are singletons and the top ten take roughly an eighth. Sequenced: PBMCs. These receptors were collected from a man aged 35-49 years in good health and CMV-seropositive. CDR3s include the opening cysteine and the closing phenylalanine or tryptophan. Fields, in order: D gene, CDR3 length, J gene, clone size, V gene, CDR3 DNA, CDR3 protein. The D gene is left open where the match is weak. Part of the rows lack a size; the others show once, few, many or a class for expanded clones.

D gene: NA; CDR3 length: 14; J gene: TRBJ2-5; clone size: NA; V gene: TRBV5-6; CDR3 DNA: TGTGCCAGCAGCTTAGGGGGTGCTAGAGAGACCCAGTACTTC; CDR3 protein: CASSLGGARETQYF
D gene: NA; CDR3 length: 14; J gene: TRBJ1-3; clone size: NA; V gene: TRBV30; CDR3 DNA: TGTGCCTGGAGTGTTGGAGGGTCTGGAAACACCATATATTTT; CDR3 protein: CAWSVGGSGNTIYF
D gene: TRBD1; CDR3 length: 15; J gene: TRBJ2-7; clone size: few; V gene: TRBV6-5; CDR3 DNA: TGTGCCAGCAGCACCTCCGGGACAGGGGCCTACGAGCAGTACTTC; CDR3 protein: CASSTSGTGAYEQYF
D gene: NA; CDR3 length: 12; J gene: TRBJ2-7; clone size: once; V gene: TRBV5-4; CDR3 DNA: TGTGCCAGCAGCTTTGATAACCAGGAGCAGTACTTC; CDR3 protein: CASSFDNQEQYF
D gene: TRBD1; CDR3 length: 14; J gene: TRBJ1-1; clone size: NA; V gene: TRBV29-1; CDR3 DNA: TGCAGCGTTCGACAGGGTGGGTCGGGTACTGAAGCTTTCTTT; CDR3 protein: CSVRQGGSGTEAFF
D gene: TRBD1; CDR3 length: 16; J gene: TRBJ1-5; clone size: NA; V gene: TRBV5-1; CDR3 DNA: TGCGCCAGCAGCTTGGGGGACAGTTATAGCAATCAGCCCCAGCATTTT; CDR3 protein: CASSLGDSYSNQPQHF
D gene: TRBD2; CDR3 length: 16; J gene: TRBJ2-3; clone size: NA; V gene: TRBV5-4; CDR3 DNA: TGTGCCAGCAGCCGCGGGACTAGCGGGAGTGGGGATACGCAGTATTTT; CDR3 protein: CASSRGTSGSGDTQYF
D gene: TRBD2; CDR3 length: 13; J gene: TRBJ2-4; clone size: NA; V gene: TRBV4-1; CDR3 DNA: TGCGCCAGCAGCCGCAGCGGGGAGTTCATTCAGTACTTC; CDR3 protein: CASSRSGEFIQYF
D gene: NA; CDR3 length: 16; J gene: TRBJ2-7; clone size: NA; V gene: TRBV5-4; CDR3 DNA: TGTGCCAGCAGCTTACCAGGGGGAGCGGGAGAACGCGAGCAGTACTTC; CDR3 protein: CASSLPGGAGEREQYF
D gene: NA; CDR3 length: 14; J gene: TRBJ2-5; clone size: once; V gene: TRBV7-8; CDR3 DNA: TGTGCCAGCAGCTTAAAACTAGACGAGGAGACCCAGTACTTC; CDR3 protein: CASSLKLDEETQYF
D gene: NA; CDR3 length: 14; J gene: TRBJ2-5; clone size: NA; V gene: TRBV5-6; CDR3 DNA: TGTGCCAGCAGCCATTACAGGGGAGGAGAGACCCAGTACTTC; CDR3 protein: CASSHYRGGETQYF
D gene: NA; CDR3 length: 16; J gene: TRBJ1-5; clone size: NA; V gene: TRBV23-1; CDR3 DNA: TGCGCCATCAGGGGATTCATCACGGGGGGCGGTCAGCCCCAGCATTTT; CDR3 protein: CAIRGFITGGGQPQHF
D gene: NA; CDR3 length: 17; J gene: TRBJ2-3; clone size: NA; V gene: TRBV28; CDR3 DNA: TGTGCCAGCAGTTTACCCGACTTCGGGGTGGGAGAGGATACGCAGTATTTT; CDR3 protein: CASSLPDFGVGEDTQYF
D gene: TRBD2; CDR3 length: 16; J gene: TRBJ2-7; clone size: NA; V gene: TRBV4-1; CDR3 DNA: TGCGCCAGCAGCCAAGATTATCAGCGGGAGAAGTACGAGCAGTACTTC; CDR3 protein: CASSQDYQREKYEQYF
D gene: NA; CDR3 length: 15; J gene: TRBJ2-4; clone size: NA; V gene: TRBV5-5; CDR3 DNA: TGTGCCAGCAGCTTGCCCACAGGCCCTGTGAACATTCAGTACTTC; CDR3 protein: CASSLPTGPVNIQYF
D gene: NA; CDR3 length: 14; J gene: TRBJ2-3; clone size: NA; V gene: TRBV7-9; CDR3 DNA: TGTGCCAGCAGCTTAGCGTGGAGGCCAGATACGCAGTATTTT; CDR3 protein: CASSLAWRPDTQYF
D gene: NA; CDR3 length: 16; J gene: TRBJ1-1; clone size: few; V gene: TRBV18; CDR3 DNA: TGTGCCAGCTCAGCCCAATCCGGGACAAGAGATACTGAAGCTTTCTTT; CDR3 protein: CASSAQSGTRDTEAFF
D gene: TRBD2; CDR3 length: 13; J gene: TRBJ2-1; clone size: NA; V gene: TRBV25-1; CDR3 DNA: TGTGCCAGCAGGACTAGCGGGAACAATGAGCAGTTCTTC; CDR3 protein: CASRTSGNNEQFF